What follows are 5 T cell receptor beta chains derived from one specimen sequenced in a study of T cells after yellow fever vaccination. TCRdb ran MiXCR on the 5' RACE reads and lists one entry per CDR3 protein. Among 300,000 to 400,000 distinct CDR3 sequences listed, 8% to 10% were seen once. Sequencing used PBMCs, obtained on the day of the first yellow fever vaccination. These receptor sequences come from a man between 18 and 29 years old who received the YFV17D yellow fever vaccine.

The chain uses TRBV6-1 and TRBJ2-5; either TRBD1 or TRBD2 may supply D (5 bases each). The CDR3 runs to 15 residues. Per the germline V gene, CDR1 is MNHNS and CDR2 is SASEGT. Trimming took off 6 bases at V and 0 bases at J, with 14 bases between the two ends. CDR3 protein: CASRGDEDYQETQYF. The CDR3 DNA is TGTGCCAGCAGAGGGGACGAGGATTACCAAGAGACCCAGTACTTC.

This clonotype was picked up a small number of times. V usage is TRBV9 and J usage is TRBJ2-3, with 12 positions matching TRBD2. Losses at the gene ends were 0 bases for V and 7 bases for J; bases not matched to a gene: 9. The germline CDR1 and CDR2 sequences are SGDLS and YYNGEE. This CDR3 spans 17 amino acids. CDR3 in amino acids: CASSVASSGGARHTQYF. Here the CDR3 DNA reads TGTGCCAGCAGCGTAGCTTCTAGCGGGGGGGCCCGGCATACGCAGTATTTT.

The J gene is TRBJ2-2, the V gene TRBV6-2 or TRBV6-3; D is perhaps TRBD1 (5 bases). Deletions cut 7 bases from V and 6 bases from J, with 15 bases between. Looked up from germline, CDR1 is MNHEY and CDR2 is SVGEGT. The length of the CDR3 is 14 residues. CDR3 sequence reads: CASNLGALAGELFF. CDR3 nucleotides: TGTGCCAGCAACTTAGGGGCCCTGGCCGGGGAGCTGTTTTTT.

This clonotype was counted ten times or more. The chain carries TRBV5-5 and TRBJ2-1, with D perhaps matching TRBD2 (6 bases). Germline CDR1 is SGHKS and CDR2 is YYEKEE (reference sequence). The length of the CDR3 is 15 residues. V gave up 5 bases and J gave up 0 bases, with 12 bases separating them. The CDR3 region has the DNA TGTGCCAGCAGGCGACTAGACGGCTCCTACAATGAGCAGTTCTTC. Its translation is CASRRLDGSYNEQFF. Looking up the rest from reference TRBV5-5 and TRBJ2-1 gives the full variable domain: DAGVTQSPTHLIKTRGQQVTLRCSPISGHKSVSWYQQVLGQGPQFIFQYYEKEERGRGNFPDRFSARQFPNYSSELNVNALLLGDSALYLCASRRLDGSYNEQFFGPGTRLTVL.

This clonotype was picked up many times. The CDR3 protein is CASSQGMGQATDNEQFF. The CDR3 region has the DNA TGTGCCAGCAGCCAAGGCATGGGACAGGCTACCGACAATGAGCAGTTCTTC. The gene calls are TRBV3-1 and TRBJ2-1; TRBD1 matches 8 bases. The CDR3 is 17 amino acids. The germline CDR1 and CDR2 sequences are LGHDT and YNNKEL (reference sequence). V lost 1 base and J lost 5; bases outside the gene matches: 10.